The 13 T cell receptor beta chains presented below share a single source sample, sequenced in a study of cytomegalovirus exposure and HLA in healthy donors. The PCR was carried out with 60 Vbeta primers and 13 Jbeta primers. Generated by immunoSEQ multiplex PCR, the TCRdb table keeps only in-frame clones and is missing some. Here the sample spans tens of thousands of clones, 77% being singletons. Sequenced: PBMCs. These receptors were collected from a man aged 50 to 60 in good health and CMV-seropositive.

CDR3 sequence reads: CASSLAAGTGANVLTF. CDR3 bases: TGTGCCAGCAGCTTAGCCGCAGGGACTGGGGCCAACGTCCTGACTTTC. The chain carries TRBV11-3 and TRBJ2-6; possible D gene TRBD1, 5 bases. The CDR3 runs to 16 residues. Germline V CDR1 and CDR2: SGHNT, YENEEA. The V gene lost 1 base and the J gene lost 2 bases, with 9 bases spanning the gap.

The chain combines TRBV25-1 with TRBJ2-7; no clear D gene. CDR1 and CDR2 (germline): MGHDK, SYGVNS. Trimming removed 4 bases at V and 5 bases at J, with 12 bases between. The CDR3 extends over 13 amino acids. CDR3 in amino acids: CASSGRQVNEQYF. The CDR3 nucleotides are TGTGCCAGCAGTGGCAGGCAGGTGAACGAGCAGTACTTC.

The J gene is TRBJ1-3, the V gene TRBV5-1, with D unresolved. The germline V gene has CDR1 SGHRS and CDR2 YFSETQ. This CDR3 has 14 amino acids. V was clipped by 1 base and J by 3 bases, with 8 bases between them. For the CDR3, the DNA is TGCGCCAGCAGCTTGAACCGGTTTGGAAACACCATATATTTT. It specifies CASSLNRFGNTIYF.

This rearrangement joins TRBV5-8 to TRBJ1-4, with D uncertain. The germline V and J ends were trimmed by 4 bases and 0 bases, with 10 bases remaining between them. CDR1 is SGHTS and CDR2 is YDEGEE in the germline V gene. This CDR3 is 15 amino acids long. CDR3 sequence reads: CASSPGKTTNEKLFF. The CDR3 DNA follows: TGTGCCAGCAGCCCGGGGAAAACAACTAATGAAAAACTGTTTTTT.

This clone was found once. V is TRBV4-1 and J is TRBJ2-5; TRBD2 might be the D (6 bases). The CDR3 length is 15 residues. Per the germline V gene, CDR1 is MGHRA and CDR2 is YSYEKL. V dropped 4 bases and J dropped 1 base, with 13 bases sitting between them. The CDR3 loop reads CASSPSLASQETQYF. The CDR3 region has the DNA TGCGCCAGCAGCCCCTCACTAGCCTCCCAAGAGACCCAGTACTTC.

The J gene is TRBJ1-1, the V gene TRBV7-2; no reliable D call. This CDR3 has 13 residues. The V and J ends lost 3 bases and 0 bases respectively, with 5 bases between them. CDR1 and CDR2 from the germline V gene are SGHTA and FQGNSA. DNA of the CDR3: TGTGCCAGCAGCTTTCAGATGAACACTGAAGCTTTCTTT. As protein: CASSFQMNTEAFF.

The chain has TRBV5-6 and TRBJ2-3, with 9 bases matching TRBD1. V lost 3 bases, J lost 3 bases, and 11 bases stayed unmatched. The CDR3 is 17 amino acids. From germline, CDR1 is SGHDT and CDR2 YYEEEE. CDR3 DNA: TGTGCCAGCAGCTGGACGGTGCGGGACAGGGAAACAGATACGCAGTATTTT. Protein sequence: CASSWTVRDRETDTQYF.

This clone showed up just a few times. The V call is TRBV14, the J call TRBJ2-3; no firm D call. Deletions cut 1 base from V and 14 bases from J, with 13 bases between. The CDR3 consists of 12 residues. Germline CDR1 reads SGHDN; CDR2 reads FVKESK. The CDR3 is CASSQAVGVRYF. CDR3 bases: TGTGCCAGCAGCCAAGCTGTCGGAGTTAGGTATTTT. Full variable domain (remainder filled in from reference TRBV14 and TRBJ2-3): EAGVTQFPSHSVIEKGQTVTLRCDPISGHDNLYWYRRVMGKEIKFLLHFVKESKQDESGMPNNRFLAERTGGTYSTLKVQPAELEDSGVYFCASSQAVGVRYFGPGTRLTVL.

The chain recombines TRBV5-4 with TRBJ2-3; TRBD2 agrees at 9 bases. This CDR3 comprises 14 residues. Trimming at V came to 5 bases and at J to 1 base, leaving 2 bases not matched to a gene. CDR1 and CDR2 from the germline V gene are SGHNT and YYREEE (reference sequence). The CDR3 here is CASRRLAGTDTQYF. The CDR3 bases are TGTGCCAGCAGAAGACTAGCGGGCACAGATACGCAGTATTTT.

V usage is TRBV5-6 and J usage is TRBJ2-7; D unresolved. V was shortened by 1 base and J by 2 bases, with 10 bases between the two germline ends. Germline V CDR1 and CDR2: SGHDT, YYEEEE. The CDR3 spans 14 residues. DNA for the CDR3: TGTGCCAGCAGCTTGCTGGCGGATCCCTACGAGCAGTACTTC. It codes for CASSLLADPYEQYF.

The genes are TRBV29-1 and TRBJ2-1; D might be TRBD2 (6 bases). V was clipped by 7 bases and J by 7 bases, with 14 bases between them. The germline V gene encodes CDR1 SQVTM and CDR2 ANQGSEA. The CDR3 has 12 amino acids. CDR3 sequence (DNA): TGCAGCGCGAGGGCGGGGCATAATGAGCAGTTCTTC. As protein: CSARAGHNEQFF.

The DNA of the CDR3 is TGCGCCAGCAGCCCGGAGGACAGGGTCGTTGAGACCCAGTACTTC. The encoded protein is CASSPEDRVVETQYF. The chain couples TRBV5-1 to TRBJ2-5; 8 bases agree with TRBD1. With 4 bases clipped from V and 5 bases from J, the junction kept 10 bases outside the gene matches. The CDR3 covers 15 residues. In germline, CDR1 is SGHRS, CDR2 YFSETQ.

J is TRBJ2-1 and V is TRBV7-2, with TRBD2 as a possible D gene (5 bases). Trimming removed 2 bases from V and 6 bases from J, with 8 bases in between. Per germline, CDR1 SGHTA and CDR2 FQGNSA. This CDR3 comprises 13 residues. CDR3: CASSLRGGNEQFF. CDR3 in DNA: TGTGCCAGCAGCTTACGTGGAGGCAATGAGCAGTTCTTC.